These 23 T cell receptor beta chains were all obtained from the same sample, sequenced in a study of neoadjuvant anti-PD-1 for oral cavity cancer. Assay: immunoSEQ multiplex PCR; the TCRdb copy retains only in-frame clones and omits some. The table lists under 85,000 clones, 84% of them singletons. Sequences were derived from PBMCs, sampled before nivolumab (anti-PD-1) treatment. These receptor sequences come from a person aged 35 to 85 with oral cavity squamous cell carcinoma.

A few counts support this clone. The genes are TRBV7-3 and TRBJ2-3; D might be TRBD2 (6 bases). With 1 base removed from V and 0 bases from J, the gap between germline ends came to 8 bases. Germline V gene lookup returns CDR1 SGHTA and CDR2 FQGTGA. The CDR3 length is 15 residues. CDR3 nucleotide sequence: TGTGCCAGCAGCTTAATGAGCGGGAGCACAGATACGCAGTATTTT. Amino acid sequence: CASSLMSGSTDTQYF.

This clone was detected only a few times. Other DNA sequences from this sample encode an identical CDR3 as well. The chain joins TRBV9 to TRBJ2-2; tentatively, D is TRBD2 (6 bases). Germline lookup yields CDR1 SGDLS and CDR2 YYNGEE. Deletions cut 4 bases from V and 6 bases from J, with 7 bases between. The CDR3 loop spans 12 amino acids. The CDR3 DNA sequence: TGTGCCAGCAGCCCGGGGGCCGGGGAGCTGTTTTTT. Protein sequence: CASSPGAGELFF.

The chain recombines TRBV7-6 with TRBJ2-3; D might be TRBD1 or TRBD2, each matching 5 bases. Germline lookup yields CDR1 SGHVS and CDR2 FNYEAQ. V shed 1 base and J shed 6 bases, with 14 bases lying between them. The CDR3 covers 15 residues. The CDR3 DNA reads TGTGCCAGCAGCTTAGGGAGTGGGGGTGGTGATACGCAGTATTTT. Amino acid sequence: CASSLGSGGGDTQYF. Full variable domain (missing parts from reference TRBV7-6 and TRBJ2-3): GAGVSQSPRYKVTKRGQDVALRCDPISGHVSLYWYRQALGQGPEFLTYFNYEAQQDKSGLPNDRFSAERPEGSISTLTIQRTEQRDSAMYRCASSLGSGGGDTQYFGPGTRLTVL.

The V call is TRBV5-1, the J call TRBJ1-1; TRBD1 might be the D (6 bases). Trimming shortened V by 5 bases and J by 1 base, and 15 bases separated the two germline ends. The CDR3 extends over 15 amino acids. The germline CDR1 and CDR2 sequences are SGHRS and YFSETQ. Here the CDR3 DNA reads TGCGCCAGCAGACCCGGAGACAGGAGGAACACTGAAGCTTTCTTT. Protein: CASRPGDRRNTEAFF.

This clone was counted between two and nine times. The rearrangement uses TRBV18 and TRBJ2-1, with 8 positions matching TRBD1. The CDR3 is 16 amino acids. J lost 9 bases, V lost 2 bases, and 12 bases had no gene match. Germline CDR1 reads KGHSH; CDR2 reads LQKENI. CDR3 region: CASSPSWQGAMGEQFF. The CDR3 DNA reads TGTGCCAGCTCACCATCCTGGCAGGGGGCTATGGGTGAGCAGTTCTTC.

The rearrangement joins TRBV28 to TRBJ2-1; 7 nucleotides agree with TRBD2. Germline V lookup: CDR1 MDHEN, CDR2 SYDVKM. The CDR3 runs 16 residues. V was clipped by 3 bases and J by 0 bases; unmatched bases: 5. The CDR3 nucleotides read TGTGCCAGCAGTTTGGCTAGCGGAAACTCCTACAATGAGCAGTTCTTC. This sequence encodes CASSLASGNSYNEQFF. The full variable domain, with the rest looked up from reference TRBV28 and TRBJ2-1, is DVKVTQSSRYLVKRTGEKVFLECVQDMDHENMFWYRQDPGLGLRLIYFSYDVKMKEKGDIPEGYSVSREKKERFSLILESASTNQTSMYLCASSLASGNSYNEQFFGPGTRLTVL.

The V gene is TRBV14, the J gene TRBJ2-6; D remains ambiguous. The CDR3 covers 18 residues. Between the trimmed V and J ends, which lost 4 bases and 0 bases, there was a span of 16 bases. Germline lookup yields CDR1 SGHDN and CDR2 FVKESK. CDR3 loop: CASSPPGRLSSGANVLTF. The CDR3 DNA reads as TGTGCCAGCAGCCCGCCGGGTAGGCTCTCCTCTGGGGCCAACGTCCTGACTTTC.

This chain links TRBV30 with TRBJ2-1, with 7 positions matching TRBD1. J gave up 3 bases and V 5 bases, and 4 bases lay outside the gene matches. The CDR3 runs 13 residues. The germline CDR1 and CDR2 sequences are GTSNPN and SVGIG (reference sequence). CDR3 DNA sequence: TGTGCCTGGGGGGACAGCTTCTACAATGAGCAGTTCTTC. Encoded protein: CAWGDSFYNEQFF.

The genes are TRBV5-1 and TRBJ2-7; D is undetermined. Trimming took off 3 bases at V and 7 bases at J, with 11 bases between the two ends. Germline V CDR1 and CDR2: SGHRS, YFSETQ. This CDR3 is 12 amino acids long. The CDR3 DNA follows: TGCGCCAGCAGCTATGGGTCGGAAGAGCAGTACTTC. As protein: CASSYGSEEQYF.

This clone has just one count. The V and J genes are TRBV6-6 and TRBJ2-7; a weak D match, TRBD2 (6 bases). Germline V gene lookup returns CDR1 MNHNY and CDR2 SVGAGI (reference sequence). The CDR3 sequence is 13 residues long. Between the trimmed V and J ends, which lost 6 bases and 9 bases, there was a span of 18 bases. The CDR3 coding sequence is TGTGCCAGCAGCCCCGAGGACAAGGGAGGGCAGTACTTC. It translates to CASSPEDKGGQYF.

This clone occurred a few times. The rearrangement links TRBV6-5 to TRBJ1-4; the D is unclear. The length of the CDR3 is 13 residues. The V gene lost 5 bases and the J gene lost 7 bases, with 11 bases spanning the gap. Germline CDR1 is MNHEY and CDR2 is SVGAGI. CDR3: CASSRQLGEKLFF. CDR3 coding DNA: TGTGCCAGCAGTCGGCAATTGGGTGAAAAACTGTTTTTT.

The rearrangement uses TRBV5-6 and TRBJ2-5; 10 bases align to TRBD2. The end of the DNA fits TRBJ2-7 better, so the J call may be wrong. The CDR3 spans 15 residues. Germline assignment: CDR1 SGHDT and CDR2 YYEEEE. The CDR3 protein is CASSWELAGVREQYF. The CDR3 nucleotides read TGTGCCAGCAGCTGGGAGCTAGCGGGAGTACGCGAGCAGTACTTC.

The rearrangement joins TRBV9 to TRBJ2-7; D gene ambiguous. The CDR3 runs 13 residues. V shed 0 bases and J shed 4 bases, with 8 bases lying between them. Germline V gene lookup returns CDR1 SGDLS and CDR2 YYNGEE. Written as DNA, the CDR3 is TGTGCCAGCAGCGTAGATCCTGGATACGAGCAGTACTTC. The encoded protein is CASSVDPGYEQYF.

This clone occurred once. The chain has TRBV7-2 and TRBJ2-7; weak D call: TRBD2 (6 bases). Trimming shortened V by 1 base and J by 2 bases, and 15 bases separated the two germline ends. Germline CDR1 is SGHTA and CDR2 is FQGNSA. The CDR3 length is 16 residues. The CDR3 here is CASSLDRGTYTYEQYF. The CDR3 coding sequence is TGTGCCAGCAGCTTAGACCGCGGGACTTACACCTACGAGCAGTACTTC.

This chain uses TRBV6-1 with TRBJ1-4; 7 bases fit TRBD1. The germline V gene has CDR1 MNHNS and CDR2 SASEGT. Trimming cost V 4 bases and J 7 bases; bases outside gene matches: 3. The CDR3 totals 13 residues. CDR3 nucleotides: TGTGCCAGCAGTGCCGGGACAGTTGAAAAACTGTTTTTT. Protein product: CASSAGTVEKLFF.

V gene TRBV9 combines with J gene TRBJ2-7, with D perhaps matching TRBD1 (5 bases). Between the trimmed V and J ends, which lost 1 base and 2 bases, there was a span of 13 bases. The length of the CDR3 is 15 residues. Germline loops: CDR1 SGDLS, CDR2 YYNGEE. The CDR3 sequence: CASSVTDRGTYEQYF. The CDR3 DNA sequence: TGTGCCAGCAGCGTAACAGATAGGGGCACCTACGAGCAGTACTTC.

The V gene is TRBV6-1, the J gene TRBJ2-1; unclear D gene. The ends were cut back, 6 bases at V and 9 bases at J, with 18 bases in the middle. The CDR3 runs 14 residues. The germline V gene encodes CDR1 MNHNS and CDR2 SASEGT. CDR3 region: CASRPPPPGGEQFF. CDR3 sequence (DNA): TGTGCCAGCAGGCCGCCCCCTCCAGGCGGTGAGCAGTTCTTC.

This clone has only one observation. The rearrangement links TRBV5-1 to TRBJ2-3; tentatively, D is TRBD1 (5 bases). V was shortened by 3 bases and J by 4 bases, with 15 bases between the two germline ends. This CDR3 has 15 residues. Germline lookup yields CDR1 SGHRS and CDR2 YFSETQ. DNA of the CDR3: TGCGCCAGCAGCTCTTCTCAGGGCTACCCAGATACGCAGTATTTT. Residues: CASSSSQGYPDTQYF. Filled out from reference TRBV5-1 and TRBJ2-3, the complete variable domain reads KAGVTQTPRYLIKTRGQQVTLSCSPISGHRSVSWYQQTPGQGLQFLFEYFSETQRNKGNFPGRFSGRQFSNSRSEMNVSTLELGDSALYLCASSSSQGYPDTQYFGPGTRLTVL.

The genes are TRBV7-3 and TRBJ2-1, with TRBD2 matching 11 bases. V lost 5 bases and J lost 4; bases outside the gene matches: 7. This CDR3 spans 16 amino acids. The germline V gene encodes CDR1 SGHTA and CDR2 FQGTGA. For the CDR3, the DNA is TGTGCCAGCAGCCAAGAGGGGACTAGCGGTTACAATGAGCAGTTCTTC. It codes for CASSQEGTSGYNEQFF.

V and J are TRBV30 and TRBJ1-5; the D is unclear. The CDR3 extends over 12 amino acids. CDR1 is GTSNPN, CDR2 SVGIG, per germline (reference sequence). The V and J ends lost 3 bases and 2 bases respectively, with 5 bases between them. The CDR3 bases are TGTGCCTGGAGCCAAGGCAATCAGCCCCAGCATTTT. Translation gives CAWSQGNQPQHF.

This chain joins TRBV7-9 and TRBJ1-3; no firm D call. Deletions cut 1 base from V and 0 bases from J, with 10 bases between. The CDR3 sequence is 16 residues long. Germline V gene sequence: CDR1 SEHNR, CDR2 FQNEAQ (reference sequence). The CDR3 is CASSLGGPHSGNTIYF. In nucleotides, the CDR3 is TGTGCCAGCAGCTTAGGAGGGCCCCACTCTGGAAACACCATATATTTT. The entire variable domain, with the rest obtained from reference TRBV7-9 and TRBJ1-3, is as follows: DTGVSQNPRHKITKRGQNVTFRCDPISEHNRLYWYRQTLGQGPEFLTYFQNEAQLEKSRLLSDRFSAERPKGSFSTLEIQRTEQGDSAMYLCASSLGGPHSGNTIYFGEGSWLTVV.

The CDR3 region is CASSEGGTPITDTQYF. Here the CDR3 DNA reads TGTGCCAGCAGCGAGGGAGGGACCCCGATCACAGATACGCAGTATTTT. This chain joins TRBV9 and TRBJ2-3; 7 bases fit TRBD2. CDR1 SGDLS and CDR2 YYNGEE come from the germline V gene. The length of the CDR3 is 16 residues. The junction had 9 bases not matched to a gene; V was cut back by 3 bases and J by 2 bases.

Of note for this clone: Distinct nucleotide sequences in the sample also encode this CDR3. This chain joins TRBV5-1 and TRBJ2-2, with D unresolved. Germline V gene data show CDR1 as SGHRS and CDR2 as YFSETQ. V lost 2 bases to trimming and J lost 1 base, with 9 bases between them. This CDR3 is built from 15 residues. CDR3 bases: TGCGCCAGCAGCTTAGAAGGGAAGAACACCGGGGAGCTGTTTTTT. It specifies CASSLEGKNTGELFF. The complete variable domain, with remaining parts taken from reference TRBV5-1 and TRBJ2-2, reads KAGVTQTPRYLIKTRGQQVTLSCSPISGHRSVSWYQQTPGQGLQFLFEYFSETQRNKGNFPGRFSGRQFSNSRSEMNVSTLELGDSALYLCASSLEGKNTGELFFGEGSRLTVL.